The 7 T cell receptor beta chains given below trace back to one sample, sequenced in a study of blood T cell repertoires in COVID-19. Clones were read by immunoSEQ multiplex PCR, and TCRdb kept only the in-frame ones, dropping some. The table includes 65,000 to 85,000 clones, more than 75% detected once. Sample: peripheral blood. The receptors were gathered from a human donor in a cohort sampled during active COVID-19.

The genes are TRBV18 and TRBJ2-7, with TRBD2 identical over 11 bases. The CDR3 covers 17 residues. Germline V gives CDR1 KGHSH, CDR2 LQKENI. J gave up 4 bases and V 1 base, and 9 bases lay outside the gene matches. The CDR3 coding sequence is TGTGCCAGCTCACCACGTATCCCGAGGACTAGCGGGTACGAGCAGTACTTC. Translating it yields CASSPRIPRTSGYEQYF.

This clone was counted a single time. The rearrangement uses TRBV5-4 and TRBJ2-7; tentatively, D is TRBD1 (7 bases). The ends were cut back, 0 bases at V and 5 bases at J, with 12 bases in the middle. Germline V gene data show CDR1 as SGHNT and CDR2 as YYREEE (reference sequence). This CDR3 spans 14 amino acids. CDR3 sequence: CASSLGQGGNEQYF. The CDR3 DNA reads as TGTGCCAGCAGCTTGGGACAGGGAGGAAACGAGCAGTACTTC.

The chain combines TRBV2 with TRBJ1-5; D is unresolved. Trimming took off 3 bases at V and 2 bases at J, with 11 bases between the two ends. Germline V gene data show CDR1 as SNHLY and CDR2 as FYNNEI. The CDR3 runs to 15 residues. The CDR3 reads CASSDGVMGNQPQHF. CDR3 coding DNA: TGTGCCAGCAGTGACGGGGTTATGGGCAATCAGCCCCAGCATTTT.

The genes are TRBV19 and TRBJ1-2; tentative D call: TRBD1 (6 bases). CDR1 and CDR2 (germline): LNHDA, SQIVND (reference sequence). Trimming stripped 5 bases from V and 4 bases from J, with 17 bases between. The CDR3 covers 15 residues. The CDR3 DNA sequence: TGTGCCAGTAGTCCAGTTCGGACAGCTACCTATGGCTACACCTTC. It is translated as CASSPVRTATYGYTF.

This clone was seen more than once but under ten times. This chain links TRBV7-2 with TRBJ2-2, with D possibly TRBD2 on 5 matching bases. The ends were cut back, 1 base at V and 2 bases at J, with 11 bases in the middle. Germline CDR1 is SGHTA and CDR2 is FQGNSA. The CDR3 runs 16 residues. The CDR3 is CASSLVGIVNTGELFF. CDR3 coding DNA: TGTGCCAGCAGCTTAGTCGGGATTGTCAACACCGGGGAGCTGTTTTTT.

Only a few counts were recorded for this clone. The V call is TRBV7-9, the J call TRBJ2-1; TRBD2 agrees at 7 bases. Germline trimming cut 5 bases from V and 7 bases from J; bases unmatched to any gene: 11. Germline assignment: CDR1 SEHNR and CDR2 FQNEAQ (reference sequence). The CDR3 length is 15 residues. The CDR3 sequence: CASSPGQGGINEQFF. In DNA, the CDR3 is TGTGCCAGCAGCCCCGGCCAGGGAGGGATTAATGAGCAGTTCTTC.

V is TRBV7-2 and J is TRBJ2-7; 7 nucleotides match TRBD1. The ends lost 4 bases at V and 0 bases at J; junction bases unmatched: 6. The germline gives CDR1 SGHTA, CDR2 FQGNSA. This CDR3 region has 15 residues. The CDR3 nucleotides are TGTGCCAGCAGCTGGCGACAGGGTAGCTCCTACGAGCAGTACTTC. Residues: CASSWRQGSSYEQYF.